Below are 10 T cell receptor beta chains sequenced from a single sample in a study. TCRdb re-called the 5' RACE reads with MiXCR, one entry per CDR3 protein. The top ten clones hold over 2% of a sample with roughly 52,000 distinct CDR3 sequences, approximately 17% of them seen once. The material sequenced was naive CD4+ T cells sorted from blood. The sample's subset: naive CD4+ T cells, CD4+CD45RA+CD25-. The source of these receptors is a female donor with breast cancer.

With respect to this clonotype: This may stem from a read error, because a much larger clone lies one nucleotide away. The chain combines TRBV10-3 with TRBJ2-7; no definite D call. The CDR3 extends over 11 amino acids. Germline V lookup: CDR1 ENHRY, CDR2 SYGVKD. The V gene lost 6 bases and the J gene lost 3 bases, with 6 bases spanning the gap. The CDR3 DNA sequence: TGTGCCATCAGCCTGGGCTACGAGCAGTACTTC. Encoded protein: CAISLGYEQYF.

This clonotype appeared many times. The chain has TRBV7-2 and TRBJ2-3, with D possibly TRBD2 on 5 matching bases. V was trimmed by 5 bases and J by 6 bases, leaving 12 bases between them. This CDR3 is built from 13 residues. From germline, CDR1 is SGHTA and CDR2 FQGNSA. CDR3 nucleotides: TGTGCCAGCAGCCAAGGCACGGGGGATACGCAGTATTTT. It translates to CASSQGTGDTQYF.

Regarding this clonotype: A much larger clone is a single base away; this may be a read error. The chain recombines TRBV29-1 with TRBJ1-5; the D gene is possibly TRBD1 (6 bases). The germline gives CDR1 SQVTM, CDR2 ANQGSEA. The CDR3 has 13 amino acids. The CDR3 nucleotides are TGCAGCGTTGGAAAGGACAGAGACCAGCCCCGGCATTTT. Its translation is CSVGKDRDQPRHF.

This clonotype showed up just a few times. The gene calls are TRBV5-1 and TRBJ2-2, with TRBD1 as a possible D gene (6 bases). CDR1 SGHRS and CDR2 YFSETQ come from the germline V gene. CDR3 size: 14 residues. Trimming removed 0 bases from V and 6 bases from J, with 9 bases in between. DNA for the CDR3: TGCGCCAGCAGCTTGGCTGGACAGTCCGGGGAGCTGTTTTTT. Translation gives CASSLAGQSGELFF.

This rearrangement joins TRBV28 to TRBJ2-4, with unresolved D. This CDR3 spans 12 amino acids. The V end was cut by 6 bases, the J end by 15 bases, with 18 bases between. Germline lookup yields CDR1 MDHEN and CDR2 SYDVKM. The DNA for the CDR3 is TGTGCCAGCAGACCTTCCCCGGGCCCCCGGTACTTC. Its protein product is CASRPSPGPRYF.

V is TRBV20-1 and J is TRBJ2-4, with 10 nucleotides matching TRBD1. The CDR3 loop spans 14 amino acids. Germline V lookup: CDR1 DFQATT, CDR2 SNEGSKA (reference sequence). After removal of 5 bases from V and 8 bases from J, the junction contained 9 bases not matched to a gene. The chain's CDR3 is CSAGGTGDIDIQYF. The CDR3 coding sequence is TGCAGTGCTGGGGGGACAGGGGATATTGACATTCAGTACTTC.

Of note for this clonotype: A much larger clone differs by one base, so this may be a read error. The rearrangement joins TRBV7-6 to TRBJ2-5; no definite D call. The CDR3 has 13 amino acids. Germline values: CDR1 SGHVS, CDR2 FNYEAQ. The CDR3 region is CANSFFERETQYF. Written as DNA, the CDR3 is TGTGCCAACAGCTTTTTTGAAAGGGAGACCCAGTACTTC.

CDR3 sequence: CASSALAGGGDNEQYF. CDR3 nucleotide sequence: TGCGCCAGCAGCGCATTAGCGGGAGGCGGCGACAATGAGCAGTACTTC. V gene TRBV5-1 combines with J gene TRBJ2-1; 10 bases agree with TRBD2. The DNA matches TRBJ2-7 better at its end, which makes the J call doubtful. The germline V gene encodes CDR1 SGHRS and CDR2 YFSETQ. The CDR3 covers 16 residues.

The gene calls are TRBV20-1 and TRBJ2-5; 7 bases agree with TRBD1. The CDR3 contains 15 residues. Trimming removed 6 bases from V and 4 bases from J; junction bases left unmatched: 14. CDR1 DFQATT and CDR2 SNEGSKA come from the germline V gene (reference sequence). The CDR3, as DNA: TGCAGTGCGGTCCCACAGGGGAATAGGAGAGAGACCCAGTACTTC. This sequence encodes CSAVPQGNRRETQYF.

The chain links TRBV5-1 to TRBJ2-5, with D tentatively TRBD1 (5 bases). The CDR3 sequence is 15 residues long. The V end was cut by 0 bases, the J end by 0 bases, with 9 bases between. Per germline, CDR1 SGHRS and CDR2 YFSETQ. The CDR3 sequence: CASSLGQGYQETQYF. The CDR3 DNA reads TGCGCCAGCAGCTTGGGGCAGGGTTACCAAGAGACCCAGTACTTC.